The TCR beta chain described here comes from a study of cytomegalovirus exposure and HLA in healthy donors. Researchers ran the PCR with 60 Vbeta and 13 Jbeta primers. The assay was immunoSEQ multiplex PCR, and TCRdb's table has in-frame clones only and misses some. The sample consists of roughly 77,000 clones, about a tenth of them appearing once. J was trimmed by 4 bases and V by 2 bases; bases with no gene match: 1. Germline-derived CDR1 and CDR2 are SGHDT and YYEEEE. The CDR3 is 14 residues long. The gene calls are TRBV5-6 and TRBJ2-1, with 9 bases that match TRBD2. Sequenced input: PBMCs. This clonotype originated in a man between 60 and 75 years old in good health and CMV-seropositive. Written as DNA, the CDR3 is TGTGCCAGCAGCTTCCTAGCGGGGTACAATGAGCAGTTCTTC. Translating it yields CASSFLAGYNEQFF.